This TCR beta chain is from a study of metastatic and nonmetastatic thyroid tumors. Study in general: Thyroid patients, malignant and benign, had repertoires compared across blood and tumor or nodule tissue.

Overall study results and limits: The reported finding was significantly higher TCR beta diversity in malignant thyroid tumors relative to benign nodules, in blood and tumor.

Patients underwent thyroid surgery, and none had received any treatment before it. Study processing details: A papillary thyroid cancer distant-metastasis classifier was built from CDR3 differences across clinicopathological groups. TCRdb re-analyzed the PCR reads through MiXCR. These V and J calls rely on TCRdb rather than the paper's analysis. The table has tens of thousands of clones, around 10% seen once. V lost 7 bases, J lost 2 bases, and 20 bases lay in between. CDR3 length equals 16 residues. CDR1 is LNHDA, CDR2 SQIVND, per germline (reference sequence). This clone has ten or more counts. What it binds is not known.

The material sequenced was blood. The receptor comes from a female donor with papillary thyroid cancer or a benign thyroid nodule (not recorded which). Some clones in this sample may be carry-over from other donors' samples. The chain links TRBV19 to TRBJ1-2, with a tentative D call TRBD1 (6 bases). The CDR3 sequence: CASNLNREQGNYGYTF. The CDR3 coding sequence is TGTGCCAGTAACCTAAATAGGGAACAGGGCAACTATGGCTACACCTTC.